The rows below give T cell receptor beta chains drawn from one sample of a study of T cells in localized non-small cell lung cancer. Measured with immunoSEQ multiplex PCR; TCRdb has only the in-frame clones, and not every one. This table holds 15,000 to 18,000 clones, approximately 87% found once. Sample: peripheral blood mononuclear cells, taken before any cancer treatment. The receptors originated from a male donor aged 60 or older with stage II lung adenocarcinoma. CDR3s include the opening cysteine and the closing phenylalanine or tryptophan. Fields, in order: clone size, D gene, J gene, V gene, CDR3 DNA, CDR3 protein. The D gene is left open where the match is weak. Clone size, where shown, is once, few, many, or a class for clones that have expanded.

abundance: .
d_gene: .
j_gene: TRBJ2-1
v_gene: TRBV28
CDR3nt: TGTGCCAGCAGTTTATACGGGCTCCCAGGCAATGAGCAGTTCTTC
CDR3aa: CASSLYGLPGNEQFF

abundance: .
d_gene: .
j_gene: TRBJ2-7
v_gene: TRBV6-5
CDR3nt: TGTGCCAGCAGTTACTACAGGCCGATCTCCTACGAGCAGTACTTC
CDR3aa: CASSYYRPISYEQYF

abundance: .
d_gene: TRBD1
j_gene: TRBJ2-5
v_gene: TRBV6-1
CDR3nt: TGTGCCAGCAACGAGAGGGGGCGGGAAGAGACCCAGTACTTC
CDR3aa: CASNERGREETQYF

abundance: .
d_gene: .
j_gene: TRBJ1-2
v_gene: TRBV6-5
CDR3nt: TGTGCCAGCACCCTAGACAAGCACTATGGCTACACCTTC
CDR3aa: CASTLDKHYGYTF

abundance: .
d_gene: TRBD1
j_gene: TRBJ2-2
v_gene: TRBV10-1
CDR3nt: TGCGCCAGCAGTGGACAGGGCGCCACCGGGGAGCTGTTTTTT
CDR3aa: CASSGQGATGELFF

abundance: .
d_gene: TRBD1
j_gene: TRBJ1-2
v_gene: TRBV9
CDR3nt: TGTGCCAGCAGCCCGGATGGAAGGGGGCGCGGTGGCTACACCTTC
CDR3aa: CASSPDGRGRGGYTF

abundance: .
d_gene: .
j_gene: TRBJ2-1
v_gene: TRBV30
CDR3nt: TGTGCCTGGAGTTACATGGCGGCGCTCTACAATGAGCAGTTCTTC
CDR3aa: CAWSYMAALYNEQFF

abundance: once
d_gene: .
j_gene: TRBJ2-5
v_gene: TRBV19
CDR3nt: TGTGCCAGTAGTGCCGCGGTAGGGTTCCAAGAGACCCAGTACTTC
CDR3aa: CASSAAVGFQETQYF

abundance: .
d_gene: .
j_gene: TRBJ1-2
v_gene: TRBV6-5
CDR3nt: TGTGCCAGCAGCCTCGGGGGGAGGGGCGCAGATGGCTACACCTTC
CDR3aa: CASSLGGRGADGYTF

abundance: .
d_gene: TRBD1
j_gene: TRBJ2-5
v_gene: TRBV19
CDR3nt: TGTGCCAGTAGTATTTCGGGACAGGGGACACGGACCCAGTACTTC
CDR3aa: CASSISGQGTRTQYF

abundance: .
d_gene: .
j_gene: TRBJ2-1
v_gene: TRBV9
CDR3nt: TGTGCCAGCAGCGTAGTGGATAGCTTCGATGAGCAGTTCTTC
CDR3aa: CASSVVDSFDEQFF

abundance: .
d_gene: .
j_gene: TRBJ2-3
v_gene: TRBV29-1
CDR3nt: TGCAGCGTTGAAGCCACCGTCCCCGGGTGGGGGACAGATACGCAGTATTTT
CDR3aa: CSVEATVPGWGTDTQYF

abundance: .
d_gene: .
j_gene: TRBJ1-5
v_gene: TRBV6-5
CDR3nt: TGTGCCAGCCAGGGGAGTAGCAATCAGCCCCAGCATTTT
CDR3aa: CASQGSSNQPQHF

abundance: once
d_gene: .
j_gene: TRBJ1-1
v_gene: TRBV6-1
CDR3nt: TGTGCCAGCAGGCTACAGGGATTCGAAGCTTTCTTT
CDR3aa: CASRLQGFEAFF

abundance: .
d_gene: .
j_gene: TRBJ2-7
v_gene: TRBV28
CDR3nt: TGTGCCAGCAGTTTAACAGGGCCGTACGAGCAGTACTTC
CDR3aa: CASSLTGPYEQYF

abundance: .
d_gene: TRBD2
j_gene: TRBJ2-1
v_gene: TRBV2
CDR3nt: TGTGCCAGCAGTGAGGGTAGCGGGAAAGTGTTATACAATGAGCAGTTCTTC
CDR3aa: CASSEGSGKVLYNEQFF

abundance: .
d_gene: .
j_gene: TRBJ2-1
v_gene: TRBV11-3
CDR3nt: TGTGCCAGCAGTCCCGAAGGTCGAAGTGAGCAGTTCTTC
CDR3aa: CASSPEGRSEQFF

abundance: .
d_gene: .
j_gene: TRBJ2-2
v_gene: TRBV18
CDR3nt: TGTGCCAGCTCACCGCAGGGTTCGAACACCGGGGAGCTGTTTTTT
CDR3aa: CASSPQGSNTGELFF

abundance: .
d_gene: .
j_gene: TRBJ2-7
v_gene: TRBV7-8
CDR3nt: TGTGCCAGCAGCTCTCCGACAGGACGGGTAAACGAGCAGTACTTC
CDR3aa: CASSSPTGRVNEQYF

abundance: .
d_gene: TRBD1
j_gene: TRBJ1-3
v_gene: TRBV5-1
CDR3nt: TGCGCCAGCAGCTTATCGGGACAGGGGCCTGGAAACACCATATATTTT
CDR3aa: CASSLSGQGPGNTIYF

abundance: .
d_gene: .
j_gene: TRBJ1-2
v_gene: TRBV5-1
CDR3nt: TGCGCCAGCAAAATGGACATATCTAACTATGGCTACACCTTC
CDR3aa: CASKMDISNYGYTF

abundance: .
d_gene: TRBD2
j_gene: TRBJ2-3
v_gene: TRBV5-7
CDR3nt: TGTGCCAGCAGCTGGACTAGCGACTTCACAGATACGCAGTATTTT
CDR3aa: CASSWTSDFTDTQYF

abundance: .
d_gene: TRBD2
j_gene: TRBJ2-5
v_gene: TRBV9
CDR3nt: TGTGCCAGCAGCCCAGATTCGGGGGGGACCCAGTACTTC
CDR3aa: CASSPDSGGTQYF

abundance: .
d_gene: TRBD1
j_gene: TRBJ2-2
v_gene: TRBV28
CDR3nt: TGTGCCAGCACCAACACCGGGACAGGGACCGGGGAGCTGTTTTTT
CDR3aa: CASTNTGTGTGELFF

abundance: .
d_gene: .
j_gene: TRBJ2-2
v_gene: TRBV6-1
CDR3nt: TGTGCCAGCAGGGCGCAAATAGCAGGCACCGGGGAGCTGTTTTTT
CDR3aa: CASRAQIAGTGELFF

abundance: .
d_gene: .
j_gene: TRBJ1-1
v_gene: TRBV2
CDR3nt: TGTGCCAGCAGTAACAGGGAGGGGGACACTGAAGCTTTCTTT
CDR3aa: CASSNREGDTEAFF

abundance: .
d_gene: TRBD1
j_gene: TRBJ2-1
v_gene: TRBV6-5
CDR3nt: TGTGCCAGCAGTGGGACAGGGAAATGGAATGAGCAGTTCTTC
CDR3aa: CASSGTGKWNEQFF

abundance: .
d_gene: .
j_gene: TRBJ2-3
v_gene: TRBV5-4
CDR3nt: TGTGCCACAACTGACGGGGTACACACAGATACGCAGTATTTT
CDR3aa: CATTDGVHTDTQYF

abundance: .
d_gene: .
j_gene: TRBJ1-5
v_gene: TRBV18
CDR3nt: TGTGCCAGCTCCCCGGGACTCCATGATCAGCCCCAGCATTTT
CDR3aa: CASSPGLHDQPQHF

abundance: .
d_gene: TRBD2
j_gene: TRBJ2-5
v_gene: TRBV28
CDR3nt: TGTGCCAGCAGTTGGACTAGCGTCGGGGAGACCCAGTACTTC
CDR3aa: CASSWTSVGETQYF

abundance: .
d_gene: TRBD1
j_gene: TRBJ2-3
v_gene: TRBV5-6
CDR3nt: TGTGCCAGCAGCCCTCAGGGGGAAGTCTCAGATACGCAGTATTTT
CDR3aa: CASSPQGEVSDTQYF

abundance: few
d_gene: .
j_gene: TRBJ2-7
v_gene: TRBV5-4
CDR3nt: TGTGCCAGCAGCTTGCCTGGGACTTCCTACGAGCAGTACTTC
CDR3aa: CASSLPGTSYEQYF

abundance: .
d_gene: TRBD1
j_gene: TRBJ2-7
v_gene: TRBV28
CDR3nt: TGTGCCAGCAGTTCCCCGACAGGGGCGTACGAGCAGTACTTC
CDR3aa: CASSSPTGAYEQYF

abundance: .
d_gene: TRBD2
j_gene: TRBJ2-3
v_gene: TRBV9
CDR3nt: TGTGCCAGCAGCGTAGCCCCTAGCGGGGCTAGCACAGATACGCAGTATTTT
CDR3aa: CASSVAPSGASTDTQYF

abundance: .
d_gene: TRBD2
j_gene: TRBJ2-1
v_gene: TRBV30
CDR3nt: TGTGCCTGGAGTGTTTGGACCAGCGGGAGGGCCCGGTCCTACAATGAGCAGTTCTTC
CDR3aa: CAWSVWTSGRARSYNEQFF

abundance: .
d_gene: .
j_gene: TRBJ1-1
v_gene: TRBV5-1
CDR3nt: TGCGCCAGCAGCTCGTCGACGGTGAACACTGAAGCTTTCTTT
CDR3aa: CASSSSTVNTEAFF

abundance: once
d_gene: .
j_gene: TRBJ1-2
v_gene: TRBV9
CDR3nt: TGTGCCAGCAGCACTTCGGGGGGCGAACCCACTAACTATGGCTACACCTTC
CDR3aa: CASSTSGGEPTNYGYTF

abundance: few
d_gene: .
j_gene: TRBJ1-2
v_gene: TRBV5-1
CDR3nt: TGCGCCAGCAGCGTCGGGACACCCCAAGACTATGGCTACACCTTC
CDR3aa: CASSVGTPQDYGYTF

abundance: few
d_gene: .
j_gene: TRBJ1-2
v_gene: TRBV5-6
CDR3nt: TGTGCCAGCAGCTTGACGGTTCACTATGGCTACACCTTC
CDR3aa: CASSLTVHYGYTF

abundance: .
d_gene: .
j_gene: TRBJ2-7
v_gene: TRBV11-2
CDR3nt: TGTGCCAGCAGCTCGGACTTGCCCTACGAGCAGTACTTC
CDR3aa: CASSSDLPYEQYF

abundance: few
d_gene: .
j_gene: TRBJ1-1
v_gene: TRBV5-6
CDR3nt: TGTGCCAGCAGCTTGAGGGGCACTGAAGCTTTCTTT
CDR3aa: CASSLRGTEAFF

abundance: .
d_gene: TRBD1
j_gene: TRBJ1-2
v_gene: TRBV9
CDR3nt: TGTGCCAGCAGCGCGGAACAGGGGCTGGGCTATGGCTACACCTTC
CDR3aa: CASSAEQGLGYGYTF